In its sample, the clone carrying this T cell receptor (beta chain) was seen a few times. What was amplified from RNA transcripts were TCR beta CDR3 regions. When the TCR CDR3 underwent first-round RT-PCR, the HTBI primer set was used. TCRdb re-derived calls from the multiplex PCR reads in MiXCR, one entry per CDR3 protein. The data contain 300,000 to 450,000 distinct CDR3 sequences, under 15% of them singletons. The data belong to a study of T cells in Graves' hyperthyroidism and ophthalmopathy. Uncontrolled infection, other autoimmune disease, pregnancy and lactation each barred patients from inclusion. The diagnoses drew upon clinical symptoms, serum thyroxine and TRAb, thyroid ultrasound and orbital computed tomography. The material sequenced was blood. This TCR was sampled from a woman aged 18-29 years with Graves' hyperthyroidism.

The CDR3 is CASSSGKGGLYEQYF. The CDR3 coding sequence is TGTGCCAGTAGTAGTGGCAAGGGAGGACTCTACGAGCAGTACTTC. The chain couples TRBV19 to TRBJ2-7; the D gene is possibly TRBD2 (6 bases). The ends were cut back, 4 bases at V and 3 bases at J, with 16 bases in the middle. CDR1 and CDR2 (germline): LNHDA, SQIVND (reference sequence). The CDR3 runs to 15 residues.